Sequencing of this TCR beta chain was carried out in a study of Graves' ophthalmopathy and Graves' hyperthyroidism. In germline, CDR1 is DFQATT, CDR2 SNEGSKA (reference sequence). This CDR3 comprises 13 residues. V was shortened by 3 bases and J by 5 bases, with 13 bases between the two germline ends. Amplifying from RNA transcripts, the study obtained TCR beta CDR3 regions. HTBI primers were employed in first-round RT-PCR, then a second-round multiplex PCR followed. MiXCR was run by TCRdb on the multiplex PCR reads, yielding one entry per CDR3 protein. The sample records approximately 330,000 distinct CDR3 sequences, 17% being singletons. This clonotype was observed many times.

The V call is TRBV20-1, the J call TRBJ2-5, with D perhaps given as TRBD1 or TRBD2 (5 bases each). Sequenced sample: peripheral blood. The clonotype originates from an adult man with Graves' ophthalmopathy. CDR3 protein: CSARWGNEETQYF. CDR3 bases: TGCAGTGCTAGGTGGGGGAACGAGGAGACCCAGTACTTC.